This T cell receptor beta chain emerged from a study of beta chain features in type 1 diabetes. Study-wide results and limits: Amplification by PCR could prefer shorter templates, with the same effect in patients and controls.

TCRB transcripts that were expressed got sequenced, as all of the isolated RNA had been reverse transcribed. Method: immunoSEQ multiplex PCR; TCRdb's copy keeps in-frame clones and lacks some. The sample holds 400,000 to 500,000 clones; about 14% are singletons and the top ten take under 0.04%. With regard to this clone: Its antigen is as yet unknown.

One heparinised blood draw, averaging about 120 mL, came from each donor. Germline CDR1 reads MGHRA; CDR2 reads YSYEKL. The CDR3 has 15 amino acids. Trimming left V 4 bases short and J 2 bases short, with 15 bases between. This sequence was found in a man aged 30-40 years in good health. The chain employs TRBV4-1 and TRBJ2-7, with D perhaps given as TRBD1 or TRBD2 (5 bases each). The sequenced sample was naive CD4+ T cells from blood. CDR3 loop: CASSPRGFRAYEQYF. In DNA form, the CDR3 reads TGCGCCAGCAGCCCGAGGGGCTTTCGCGCCTACGAGCAGTACTTC.